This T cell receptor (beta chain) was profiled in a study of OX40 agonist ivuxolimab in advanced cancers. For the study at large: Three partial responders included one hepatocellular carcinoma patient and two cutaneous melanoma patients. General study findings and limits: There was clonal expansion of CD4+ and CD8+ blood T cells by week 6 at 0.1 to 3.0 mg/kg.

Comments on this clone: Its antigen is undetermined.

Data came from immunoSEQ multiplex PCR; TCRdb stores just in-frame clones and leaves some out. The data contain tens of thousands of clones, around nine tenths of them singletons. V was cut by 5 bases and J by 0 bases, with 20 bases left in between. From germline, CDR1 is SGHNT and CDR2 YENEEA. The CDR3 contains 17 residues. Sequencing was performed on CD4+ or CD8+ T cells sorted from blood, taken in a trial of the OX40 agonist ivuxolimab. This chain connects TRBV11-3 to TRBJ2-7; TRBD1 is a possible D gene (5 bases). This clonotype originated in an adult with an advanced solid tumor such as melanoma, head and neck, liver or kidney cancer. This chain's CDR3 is CASSPHITGPGSYEQYF. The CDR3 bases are TGTGCCAGCAGCCCCCACATTACAGGTCCGGGCTCCTACGAGCAGTACTTC. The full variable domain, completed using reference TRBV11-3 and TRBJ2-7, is EAGVVQSPRYKIIEKKQPVAFWCNPISGHNTLYWYLQNLGQGPELLIRYENEEAVDDSQLPKDRFSAERLKGVDSTLKIQPAELGDSAVYLCASSPHITGPGSYEQYFGPGTRLTVT.